This TCR beta chain was captured in a study of CD8 T cells in Susac syndrome. This clonotype came up once. CD8+ and CD4+ T cells from blood underwent TCR beta sequencing, which was carried out in a high-throughput format. Random hexamers were used to reverse transcribe an amount of about 0.45 to 1 ug RNA. TCRdb independently ran MiXCR on the immunoSEQ multiplex PCR reads; one entry per CDR3 protein. The table lists a few hundred thousand distinct CDR3 sequences, around nine tenths of them singletons, with under 0.2% in the top ten. This sequence was found in a human donor with multiple sclerosis. The specimen was CD8+ T cells from PBMCs.

The CDR3 here is CATSRDRDEQETQYF. The CDR3 DNA follows: TGTGCCACCAGCAGAGACCGGGACGAACAAGAGACCCAGTACTTC. The chain is built from TRBV15 and TRBJ2-5; D may correspond to TRBD1 or TRBD2 (5 bases each). The CDR3 is made up of 15 amino acids. Germline CDR1 is LNHNV and CDR2 is YYDKDF (reference sequence). Trimming shortened V by 0 bases and J by 2 bases, and 10 bases separated the two germline ends.